This TCR beta chain was identified during a study of T cell responses to AZD1222 COVID-19 vaccine. Study context: Second-dose intervals of approximately 4 or approximately 12 weeks were pooled. Regarding the study as a whole: With dominance at 160-218 and 743-854, vaccine-associated CD4 TCRs spanned spike. Spike-specific TCR breadth and depth grew following two AZD1222 doses.

As concerns this clone: What it binds is not known.

Assay: immunoSEQ multiplex PCR; the TCRdb copy retains only in-frame clones and omits some. Altogether more than 100,000 clones are present, around 86% being singletons, with the ten largest covering about 1.2%. Sequencing used peripheral blood, obtained on day 0 of AZD1222 vaccination. The sequence was collected from an adult in good health.

The CDR3 loop reads CAISGQINQPQHF. In nucleotides, the CDR3 is TGTGCCATCAGTGGGCAGATCAATCAGCCCCAGCATTTT. V and J are TRBV10-3 and TRBJ1-5; D ambiguous. The V gene lost 4 bases and the J gene lost 3 bases, with 7 bases spanning the gap. There are 13 residues in the CDR3. Germline V lookup: CDR1 ENHRY, CDR2 SYGVKD.